Presented here are 12 T cell receptor beta chains from one specimen sequenced in a study of cytomegalovirus exposure and HLA in healthy donors. The PCR used 60 Vbeta and 13 Jbeta primers. Profiling relied on immunoSEQ multiplex PCR, and the TCRdb table lists in-frame clones only, not all of them. The sample carries 150,000 to 160,000 clones, about 83% recorded once. The specimen sequenced was PBMCs. The receptors stem from a woman between 40 and 50 years old in good health and CMV-seronegative.

This clone was seen once. The chain recombines TRBV6-6 with TRBJ1-5, with 8 nucleotides matching TRBD1. From germline, CDR1 is MNHNY and CDR2 SVGAGI (reference sequence). This CDR3 spans 16 amino acids. With V trimmed by 4 bases and J by 6 bases, 11 bases remained unmatched. CDR3: CASSSEQGGRAQPQHF. In DNA form, the CDR3 reads TGTGCCAGCAGTTCCGAACAGGGGGGTCGGGCTCAGCCCCAGCATTTT.

This chain joins TRBV10-3 and TRBJ1-2; TRBD1 matches at 9 bases. CDR3 length: 15 residues. The germline V gene encodes CDR1 ENHRY and CDR2 SYGVKD. The trim removed 3 bases at V and 8 bases at J, leaving 10 bases unmatched. The CDR3 bases are TGTGCCATCAGTGACTCGACAGGGGGATTTGACGGCTACACCTTC. This sequence encodes CAISDSTGGFDGYTF.

This chain connects TRBV29-1 to TRBJ2-5; D is uncertain. The end of the DNA fits TRBJ2-7 better, so the J call may be wrong. The CDR3 runs to 13 residues. Germline lookup yields CDR1 SQVTM and CDR2 ANQGSEA. The CDR3 loop reads CSVKSAVSYEQYF. The CDR3 DNA sequence: TGCAGCGTTAAGTCCGCGGTCTCCTACGAGCAGTACTTC.

The chain recombines TRBV25-1 with TRBJ1-5; 9 bases agree with TRBD1. The germline V gene has CDR1 MGHDK and CDR2 SYGVNS. CDR3 length: 16 residues. Trimming removed 6 bases from V and 3 bases from J; junction bases left unmatched: 9. CDR3 region: CASSGSTGGPNQPQHF. The DNA of the CDR3 is TGTGCCAGCAGCGGCTCGACAGGGGGACCCAATCAGCCCCAGCATTTT.

V and J are TRBV7-9 and TRBJ2-1, with 7 bases fitting TRBD2. Germline CDR1 SEHNR, CDR2 FQNEAQ (reference sequence). Losses at the gene ends were 3 bases for V and 8 bases for J; bases not matched to a gene: 10. The CDR3 totals 15 residues. DNA of the CDR3: TGTGCCAGCAGCTTTTCTGGACTAGTATCCTATGAGCAGTTCTTC. It codes for CASSFSGLVSYEQFF.

The rearrangement joins TRBV2 to TRBJ1-1; D gene uncertain. Germline V gene sequence: CDR1 SNHLY, CDR2 FYNNEI. The CDR3 spans 13 residues. Trimming removed 5 bases at V and 2 bases at J, with 9 bases between. In DNA form, the CDR3 reads TGTGCCAGCAGTCCCGACACCAACACTGAAGCTTTCTTT. It yields the protein CASSPDTNTEAFF.

The rearrangement joins TRBV19 to TRBJ2-5; TRBD1 matches 9 bases. CDR1 and CDR2 (germline): LNHDA, SQIVND (reference sequence). CDR3 size: 15 residues. V lost 6 bases to trimming and J lost 1 base; unmatched junction nucleotides: 6. The CDR3 DNA reads TGTGCCAGTAGCCCGGGACAGGGAGTCCAAGAGACCCAGTACTTC. It specifies CASSPGQGVQETQYF. The full variable domain, rest sourced from reference TRBV19 and TRBJ2-5, is DGGITQSPKYLFRKEGQNVTLSCEQNLNHDAMYWYRQDPGQGLRLIYYSQIVNDFQKGDIAEGYSVSREKKESFPLTVTSAQKNPTAFYLCASSPGQGVQETQYFGPGTRLLVL.

V is TRBV14 and J is TRBJ1-2; the match to TRBD1 covers 8 bases. CDR3 length: 13 amino acids. The ends lost 5 bases at V and 7 bases at J; junction bases unmatched: 6. Germline V gene data show CDR1 as SGHDN and CDR2 as FVKESK. For the CDR3, the DNA is TGTGCCAGCAGCGAGGACAGGGTGGCTGGCTACACCTTC. Residues: CASSEDRVAGYTF.

Here the CDR3 DNA reads TGTGCCAGCAGTTCCCCCCTGGGCAGGGGAGTACGCGCAGCTTTCTTT. It specifies CASSSPLGRGVRAAFF. The genes are TRBV28 and TRBJ1-1; TRBD1 is a possible D gene (6 bases). V lost 4 bases, J lost 10 bases, and 25 bases lay in between. The CDR3 contains 16 residues. Germline loops: CDR1 MDHEN, CDR2 SYDVKM. The variable domain in full, completed from reference TRBV28 and TRBJ1-1, reads DVKVTQSSRYLVKRTGEKVFLECVQDMDHENMFWYRQDPGLGLRLIYFSYDVKMKEKGDIPEGYSVSREKKERFSLILESASTNQTSMYLCASSSPLGRGVRAAFFGQGTRLTVV.

This chain joins TRBV19 and TRBJ1-5, with 9 positions matching TRBD1. CDR1 and CDR2 (germline): LNHDA, SQIVND (reference sequence). The junction had 5 bases not matched to a gene; V was cut back by 5 bases and J by 6 bases. This CDR3 has 14 amino acids. The CDR3 sequence is CASSADRGGQPQHF. As DNA, the CDR3 is TGTGCCAGTAGTGCGGACAGGGGAGGTCAGCCCCAGCATTTT. The full variable domain, completed using reference TRBV19 and TRBJ1-5, is DGGITQSPKYLFRKEGQNVTLSCEQNLNHDAMYWYRQDPGQGLRLIYYSQIVNDFQKGDIAEGYSVSREKKESFPLTVTSAQKNPTAFYLCASSADRGGQPQHFGDGTRLSIL.

Comments on this clone: The same CDR3 is also encoded by other DNA sequences in this sample. The chain is built from TRBV27 and TRBJ1-2; D gene uncertain. Germline V CDR1 and CDR2: MNHEY, SMNVEV (reference sequence). The V and J ends lost 0 bases and 3 bases respectively, with 5 bases between them. This CDR3 is 13 amino acids long. CDR3 coding DNA: TGTGCCAGCAGTTTATCAGGAGACTATGGCTACACCTTC. Translated: CASSLSGDYGYTF.

The chain recombines TRBV19 with TRBJ1-4, with 9 bases identical to TRBD1. Germline CDR1 is LNHDA and CDR2 is SQIVND (reference sequence). The CDR3 runs 14 residues. The ends lost 5 bases at V and 6 bases at J; junction bases unmatched: 4. CDR3 protein: CASSYGQGYEKLFF. Here the CDR3 DNA reads TGTGCCAGTAGTTACGGACAGGGGTATGAAAAACTGTTTTTT.